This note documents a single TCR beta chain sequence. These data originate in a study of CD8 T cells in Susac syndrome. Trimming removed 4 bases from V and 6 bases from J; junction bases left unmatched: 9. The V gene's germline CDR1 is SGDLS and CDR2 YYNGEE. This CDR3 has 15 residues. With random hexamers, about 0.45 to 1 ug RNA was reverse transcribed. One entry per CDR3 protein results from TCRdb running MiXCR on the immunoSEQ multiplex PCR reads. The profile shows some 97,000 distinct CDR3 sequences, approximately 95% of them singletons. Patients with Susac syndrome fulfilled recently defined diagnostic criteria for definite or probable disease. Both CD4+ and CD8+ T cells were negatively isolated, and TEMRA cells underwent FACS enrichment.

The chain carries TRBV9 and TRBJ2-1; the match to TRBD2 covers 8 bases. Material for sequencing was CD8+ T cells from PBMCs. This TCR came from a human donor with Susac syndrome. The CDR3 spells CASSPFSGSINEQFF. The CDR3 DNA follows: TGTGCCAGCAGCCCATTCAGCGGGAGTATCAATGAGCAGTTCTTC. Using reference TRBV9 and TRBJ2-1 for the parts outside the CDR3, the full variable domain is DSGVTQTPKHLITATGQRVTLRCSPRSGDLSVYWYQQSLDQGLQFLIQYYNGEERAKGNILERFSAQQFPDLHSELNLSSLELGDSALYFCASSPFSGSINEQFFGPGTRLTVL.